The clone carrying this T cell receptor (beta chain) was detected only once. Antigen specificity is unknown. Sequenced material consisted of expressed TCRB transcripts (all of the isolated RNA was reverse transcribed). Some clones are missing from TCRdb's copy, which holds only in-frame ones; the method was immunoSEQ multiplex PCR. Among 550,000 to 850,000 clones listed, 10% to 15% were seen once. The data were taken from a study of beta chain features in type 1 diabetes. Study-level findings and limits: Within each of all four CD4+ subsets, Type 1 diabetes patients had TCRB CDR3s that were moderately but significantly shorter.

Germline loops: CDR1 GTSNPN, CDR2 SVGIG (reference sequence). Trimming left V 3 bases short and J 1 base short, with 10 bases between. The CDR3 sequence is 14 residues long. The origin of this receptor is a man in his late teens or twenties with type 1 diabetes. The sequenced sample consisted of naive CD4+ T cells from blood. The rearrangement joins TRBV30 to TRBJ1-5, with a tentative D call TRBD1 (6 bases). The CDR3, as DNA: TGTGCCTGGAGGGAGCAGGGGAGCAATCAGCCCCAGCATTTT. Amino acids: CAWREQGSNQPQHF. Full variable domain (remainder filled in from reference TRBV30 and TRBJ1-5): SQTIHQWPATLVQPVGSPLSLECTVEGTSNPNLYWYRQAAGRGLQLLFYSVGIGQISSEVPQNLSASRPQDRQFILSSKKLLLSDSGFYLCAWREQGSNQPQHFGDGTRLSIL.